The following is a TCR beta chain sequence with its context. The source of the sample is a study of blood T cell repertoires in COVID-19. Only in-frame clones appear in the TCRdb table, and some are missing; sequencing was by immunoSEQ multiplex PCR. The sample consists of about 96,000 clones, around 85% of them appearing once. This CDR3 comprises 17 residues. Trimming removed 8 bases from V and 5 bases from J, with 25 bases in between. The germline V gene encodes CDR1 MDHEN and CDR2 SYDVKM. The V call is TRBV28, the J call TRBJ2-1; D is possibly TRBD1 (6 bases). The sample comprised peripheral blood. The clonotype was recovered from a woman between 55 and 75 years old with acute or convalescent COVID-19. Written as DNA, the CDR3 is TGTGCCAGCGGATCCCCAAGTCTGGGGGCGAGGGACAATGAGCAGTTCTTC. Translating it yields CASGSPSLGARDNEQFF. The full variable domain, completed using reference TRBV28 and TRBJ2-1, is DVKVTQSSRYLVKRTGEKVFLECVQDMDHENMFWYRQDPGLGLRLIYFSYDVKMKEKGDIPEGYSVSREKKERFSLILESASTNQTSMYLCASGSPSLGARDNEQFFGPGTRLTVL.